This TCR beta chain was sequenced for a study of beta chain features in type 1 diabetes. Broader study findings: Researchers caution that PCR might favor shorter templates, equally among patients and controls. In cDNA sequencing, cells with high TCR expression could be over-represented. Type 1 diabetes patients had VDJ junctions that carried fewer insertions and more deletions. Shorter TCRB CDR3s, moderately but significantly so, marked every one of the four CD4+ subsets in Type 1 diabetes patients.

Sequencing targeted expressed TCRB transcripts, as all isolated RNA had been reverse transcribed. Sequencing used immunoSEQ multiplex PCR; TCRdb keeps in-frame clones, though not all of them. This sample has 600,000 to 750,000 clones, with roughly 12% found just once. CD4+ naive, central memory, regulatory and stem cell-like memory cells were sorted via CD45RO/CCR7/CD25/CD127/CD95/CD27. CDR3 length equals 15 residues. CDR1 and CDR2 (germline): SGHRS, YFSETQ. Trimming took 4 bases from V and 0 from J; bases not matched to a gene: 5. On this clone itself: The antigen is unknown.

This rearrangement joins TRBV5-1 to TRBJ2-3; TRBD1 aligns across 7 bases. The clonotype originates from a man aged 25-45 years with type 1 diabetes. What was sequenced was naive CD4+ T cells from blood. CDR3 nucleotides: TGCGCCAGCAGCGGACCGGGACAGAGCACAGATACGCAGTATTTT. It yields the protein CASSGPGQSTDTQYF. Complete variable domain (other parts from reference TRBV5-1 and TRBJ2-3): KAGVTQTPRYLIKTRGQQVTLSCSPISGHRSVSWYQQTPGQGLQFLFEYFSETQRNKGNFPGRFSGRQFSNSRSEMNVSTLELGDSALYLCASSGPGQSTDTQYFGPGTRLTVL.